The rows below give T cell receptor beta chains drawn from one sample of a study of control samples from healthy donors and cancer patients. The data were produced by immunoSEQ multiplex PCR, yet TCRdb's version contains in-frame clones alone and is incomplete. The table lists about 170,000 clones, around 90% of them singletons. The source material was blood. The source of these receptors is a man aged 30 to 45 in good health. The conserved cysteine and the conserved F or W are not part of the CDR3 here. Fields, in order: CDR3 protein, V gene, CDR3 length, J gene.

CDR3 protein: AIGDSLLNTEAF
V gene: TRBV10-3
CDR3 length: 12
J gene: TRBJ1-1

CDR3 protein: ASSQGRGAGGNTIY
V gene: TRBV14
CDR3 length: 14
J gene: TRBJ1-3

CDR3 protein: ASSRTDTHTDTQY
V gene: TRBV25-1
CDR3 length: 13
J gene: TRBJ2-3

CDR3 protein: ASSLGYRGYT
V gene: TRBV12-3/TRBV12-4
CDR3 length: 10
J gene: TRBJ1-2

CDR3 protein: ASSFFGGTEAF
V gene: TRBV13
CDR3 length: 11
J gene: TRBJ1-1

CDR3 protein: ASSVGGANTGELF
V gene: TRBV9
CDR3 length: 13
J gene: TRBJ2-2

CDR3 protein: ASSPGQGRGEQY
V gene: TRBV7-2
CDR3 length: 12
J gene: TRBJ2-7

CDR3 protein: ASSLPGWNEQF
V gene: TRBV5-1
CDR3 length: 11
J gene: TRBJ2-1

CDR3 protein: ASSTGDGNTGELF
V gene: TRBV7-2
CDR3 length: 13
J gene: TRBJ2-2

CDR3 protein: ASSPGQGNTIY
V gene: TRBV27
CDR3 length: 11
J gene: TRBJ1-3

CDR3 protein: ASSTTGAGTEAF
V gene: TRBV7-9
CDR3 length: 12
J gene: TRBJ1-1

CDR3 protein: ATSRGFPGRGAGNTIY
V gene: TRBV15
CDR3 length: 16
J gene: TRBJ1-3

CDR3 protein: ASSPLVEQY
V gene: TRBV2
CDR3 length: 9
J gene: TRBJ2-7

CDR3 protein: ASSDNGGNNQPQH
V gene: TRBV2
CDR3 length: 13
J gene: TRBJ1-5

CDR3 protein: ASSGLRDNEQF
V gene: TRBV2
CDR3 length: 11
J gene: TRBJ2-1

CDR3 protein: ASKGGISYEQY
V gene: TRBV6-5
CDR3 length: 11
J gene: TRBJ2-7

CDR3 protein: ASSQESGSGMTEQF
V gene: TRBV18
CDR3 length: 14
J gene: TRBJ2-1

CDR3 protein: ATTPRGEGNQPQH
V gene: TRBV27
CDR3 length: 13
J gene: TRBJ1-5

CDR3 protein: AIRGPLAGVSYNEQF
V gene: TRBV7-2
CDR3 length: 15
J gene: TRBJ2-1

CDR3 protein: ASSAGTNTEAF
V gene: TRBV9
CDR3 length: 11
J gene: TRBJ1-1

CDR3 protein: ASSVDSFNSYT
V gene: TRBV9
CDR3 length: 11
J gene: TRBJ1-2

CDR3 protein: ASSRGQGYYEQY
V gene: TRBV5-8
CDR3 length: 12
J gene: TRBJ2-7

CDR3 protein: ASSPRLTDTQY
V gene: TRBV18
CDR3 length: 11
J gene: TRBJ2-3

CDR3 protein: ASSLGARVGSAPQH
V gene: TRBV5-6
CDR3 length: 14
J gene: TRBJ1-5

CDR3 protein: ASSYVDTQY
V gene: TRBV6-5
CDR3 length: 9
J gene: TRBJ2-3

CDR3 protein: ASSQEFGPLH
V gene: TRBV3-1/TRBV3-2
CDR3 length: 10
J gene: TRBJ1-6

CDR3 protein: ASSSWGTGNTGELF
V gene: TRBV19
CDR3 length: 14
J gene: TRBJ2-2

CDR3 protein: ASSLGSGAGQPQH
V gene: TRBV7-8
CDR3 length: 13
J gene: TRBJ1-5

CDR3 protein: ASSLTWNEQF
V gene: TRBV7-2
CDR3 length: 10
J gene: TRBJ2-1

CDR3 protein: ASIPGGESYGYT
V gene: TRBV28
CDR3 length: 12
J gene: TRBJ1-2

CDR3 protein: ASSKSQPQH
V gene: TRBV21-1
CDR3 length: 9
J gene: TRBJ1-5

CDR3 protein: ASSPHGLGGYT
V gene: TRBV27
CDR3 length: 11
J gene: TRBJ1-2

CDR3 protein: ASSNPGVPYEQY
V gene: TRBV19
CDR3 length: 12
J gene: TRBJ2-7

CDR3 protein: ASSLDRGVADEQF
V gene: TRBV27
CDR3 length: 13
J gene: TRBJ2-1

CDR3 protein: ASSGPRAANEKLF
V gene: TRBV18
CDR3 length: 13
J gene: TRBJ1-4

CDR3 protein: ASSAQPTINEQF
V gene: TRBV6-4
CDR3 length: 12
J gene: TRBJ2-1

CDR3 protein: ASSKTETASLGNTIY
V gene: TRBV21-1
CDR3 length: 15
J gene: TRBJ1-3

CDR3 protein: ASSQGVYAF
V gene: TRBV14
CDR3 length: 9
J gene: TRBJ1-1

CDR3 protein: ASSTGQGAQRQPQH
V gene: TRBV5-8
CDR3 length: 14
J gene: TRBJ1-5

CDR3 protein: ASSYKGSGYEKLF
V gene: TRBV6-2/TRBV6-3
CDR3 length: 13
J gene: TRBJ1-4

CDR3 protein: AISQLDTNYGYT
V gene: TRBV10-3
CDR3 length: 12
J gene: TRBJ1-2

CDR3 protein: ASSFRGDQPQH
V gene: TRBV5-1
CDR3 length: 11
J gene: TRBJ1-5

CDR3 protein: ASGPPRVSEAF
V gene: TRBV12-5
CDR3 length: 11
J gene: TRBJ1-1

CDR3 protein: ASSLEQPEAF
V gene: TRBV13
CDR3 length: 10
J gene: TRBJ1-1

CDR3 protein: ASSKQGTTGELF
V gene: TRBV5-1
CDR3 length: 12
J gene: TRBJ2-2

CDR3 protein: ASSEAGQGRVGYKF
V gene: TRBV6-1
CDR3 length: 14
J gene: TRBJ2-1

CDR3 protein: ASSLWGRETQY
V gene: TRBV5-1
CDR3 length: 11
J gene: TRBJ2-5

CDR3 protein: ASSPQASRGEKLF
V gene: TRBV18
CDR3 length: 13
J gene: TRBJ1-4

CDR3 protein: ARGLPREQY
V gene: TRBV2
CDR3 length: 9
J gene: TRBJ2-7

CDR3 protein: ASSIGVSNQPQH
V gene: TRBV19
CDR3 length: 12
J gene: TRBJ1-5

CDR3 protein: ASSLGPVYEQY
V gene: TRBV12-3/TRBV12-4
CDR3 length: 11
J gene: TRBJ2-7

CDR3 protein: ASSLGTGTPGYGYT
V gene: TRBV7-2
CDR3 length: 14
J gene: TRBJ1-2

CDR3 protein: ASSLQGYEQY
V gene: TRBV7-9
CDR3 length: 10
J gene: TRBJ2-7

CDR3 protein: ASSPGLIQETQY
V gene: TRBV9
CDR3 length: 12
J gene: TRBJ2-5

CDR3 protein: ASSQNRLGELF
V gene: TRBV3-1/TRBV3-2
CDR3 length: 11
J gene: TRBJ2-2